This section outlines one TCR beta chain sequence together with its context. Its antigen is not identified. Per the germline V gene, CDR1 is MNHEY and CDR2 is SVGAGI. This CDR3 is built from 14 residues. V was cut by 4 bases and J by 4 bases, with 11 bases left in between. 60 Vbeta and 13 Jbeta primers were used in PCR. Data came from immunoSEQ multiplex PCR; TCRdb stores just in-frame clones and leaves some out. The sample comprises over 100,000 clones, about four fifths of which are singletons, and roughly 2.3% rests with the top ten. The sample originates from a study of cytomegalovirus exposure and HLA in healthy donors. As for the study in general: Researchers previously reported finding fewer than 140 million unique TCR beta sequences from about 179 million T cells. Study conclusions and caveats: Later analysis reportedly placed an Asian-associated ancestry cluster below the roughly 690-donor mean in N-insertions.

Material for sequencing was PBMCs. This TCR was sampled from a woman younger than 45 in good health and CMV-seronegative. V and J are TRBV6-5 and TRBJ2-1; a possible D gene is TRBD2 (5 bases). The CDR3 DNA sequence: TGTGCCAGCAGTTTGACAAGAGGGTACAATGAGCAGTTCTTC. The encoded protein is CASSLTRGYNEQFF.